Listed below are T cell receptor beta chains from one sample, sequenced in a study of T-cell reconstitution after alpha-beta-depleted transplantation in children. MiXCR, run by TCRdb on the PCR reads, gives a single entry per CDR3 protein. Here the sample spans almost 500,000 distinct CDR3 sequences, roughly a tenth being singletons. The source material was PBMCs, sampled before TCRalphabeta/CD19-depleted stem cell transplant. These receptors all come from a child younger than 10 with inherited bone marrow failure, due to receive a stem cell transplant. Both conserved end residues are part of each CDR3. Fields, in order: D gene, V gene, clone size, J gene, CDR3 protein, CDR3 DNA. A D gene is named only where the DNA matches it firmly. Size is stated for part of the rows, as once, few or many counts, or as a class when the clone is expanded.

>.|TRBV28|many|TRBJ2-7
CASSPGQPYEQYF
TGTGCCAGCAGTCCGGGACAACCCTACGAGCAGTACTTC
>.|TRBV4-2|few|TRBJ2-7
CASSQAGLREQYF
TGTGCCAGCAGCCAAGCCGGGTTGAGAGAGCAGTACTTC
>.|TRBV12-3/TRBV12-4|many|TRBJ1-6
CASSSQGQGSPLHF
TGTGCCAGCAGTTCGCAGGGGCAGGGGTCACCCCTCCACTTT
>TRBD1|TRBV19|.|TRBJ2-7
CASSRDRTTYEQYF
TGTGCCAGTAGCCGGGACAGGACCACCTACGAGCAGTACTTC
>.|TRBV10-2|many|TRBJ2-1
CASSWRESYNEQFF
TGCGCCAGCAGCTGGAGGGAGAGTTACAATGAGCAGTTCTTC
>TRBD1|TRBV4-1|few|TRBJ2-5
CASSQWGQANQETQYF
TGCGCCAGCAGCCAGTGGGGACAGGCCAATCAAGAGACCCAGTACTTC
>.|TRBV4-3|many|TRBJ2-7
CASSQEGRDYEQYF
TGCGCCAGCAGCCAAGAGGGCAGAGACTACGAGCAGTACTTC
>TRBD2|TRBV27|many|TRBJ2-7
CASSSLAGGPNEQYF
TGTGCCAGCAGTTCCCTAGCGGGAGGGCCTAACGAGCAGTACTTC
>.|TRBV7-2|many|TRBJ1-1
CASSLGIGDTEAFF
TGTGCCAGCAGCTTAGGGATAGGGGACACTGAAGCTTTCTTT
>.|TRBV12-3/TRBV12-4|few|TRBJ2-6
CASSSGDRFSSGANVLTF
TGTGCCAGCAGTTCGGGAGACCGCTTCAGCTCTGGGGCCAACGTCCTGACTTTC
>TRBD1|TRBV27|many|TRBJ2-1
CASSSRTGWNEQFF
TGTGCCAGCAGTTCTCGGACAGGCTGGAATGAGCAGTTCTTC
>TRBD1|TRBV6-5|many|TRBJ2-7
CASSYAQGAGEQYF
TGTGCCAGCAGTTACGCCCAGGGGGCAGGTGAGCAGTACTTC
>.|TRBV4-3|many|TRBJ2-7
CASSQEGRRDYEQYF
TGCGCCAGCAGCCAAGAAGGCCGCAGGGACTACGAGCAGTACTTC
>.|TRBV2|few|TRBJ2-5
CASSRTFEETQYF
TGTGCCAGCAGCCGCACTTTCGAGGAGACCCAGTACTTC
>.|TRBV28|many|TRBJ2-3
CASSSSVRTDTQYF
TGTGCCAGCAGTTCCTCGGTGCGCACAGATACGCAGTATTTT
>.|TRBV27|many|TRBJ2-7
CASSSRTDYEQYF
TGTGCCAGCAGTAGCCGGACAGACTACGAGCAGTACTTC
>TRBD2|TRBV29-1|many|TRBJ2-2
CSVTGGGTGELFF
TGCAGCGTAACGGGGGGAGGCACCGGGGAGCTGTTTTTT
>.|TRBV19|many|TRBJ2-2
CASKSWRGLAERTGELFF
TGTGCCAGTAAGAGTTGGCGGGGGCTAGCGGAGCGGACCGGGGAGCTGTTTTTT
>.|TRBV6-2/TRBV6-3|few|TRBJ2-1
CASSYWGNEQFF
TGTGCCAGCAGTTATTGGGGGAATGAGCAGTTCTTC
>.|TRBV29-1|many|TRBJ1-2
CSVGGTIRYTF
TGCAGCGTTGGGGGGACCATACGCTACACCTTC
>.|TRBV19|many|TRBJ1-1
CASSIGPFEAFF
TGTGCCAGTAGCATAGGGCCTTTTGAAGCTTTCTTT
>.|TRBV7-2|many|TRBJ2-3
CASRVASTDTQYF
TGTGCCAGCAGGGTAGCGAGCACAGATACGCAGTATTTT
>TRBD2|TRBV25-1|many|TRBJ2-1
CASSVREGLNDEQFF
TGTGCCAGCAGTGTCCGGGAGGGCCTTAACGATGAGCAGTTCTTC
>TRBD1|TRBV29-1|.|TRBJ2-7
CSANRGYEQYF
TGCAGCGCGAACAGGGGCTACGAGCAGTACTTC
>TRBD2|TRBV4-3|many|TRBJ2-3
CASSQFRDYHTDTQYF
TGCGCCAGCAGCCAATTTCGGGACTACCACACAGATACGCAGTATTTT
>TRBD1|TRBV5-1|many|TRBJ2-7
CASSLGTGGVEQYF
TGCGCCAGCAGCTTGGGGACAGGGGGAGTCGAGCAGTACTTC
>TRBD1|TRBV30|few|TRBJ1-2
CAWSVGTGALPYGYTF
TGTGCCTGGAGTGTTGGGACAGGGGCCCTCCCCTATGGCTACACCTTC
>.|TRBV15|many|TRBJ2-4
CATSRASFSMDIQYF
TGTGCCACCAGCAGAGCCTCCTTTTCCATGGACATTCAGTACTTC
>.|TRBV7-2|many|TRBJ1-4
CASSRFRGVNEKLFF
TGTGCCAGCAGCAGATTCAGGGGAGTAAACGAAAAACTGTTTTTT
>.|TRBV5-1|many|TRBJ1-1
CASSFFVGNTEAFF
TGCGCCAGCAGCTTTTTCGTTGGGAACACTGAAGCTTTCTTT
>.|TRBV12-3/TRBV12-4|many|TRBJ1-5
CASTRRRGLGPQHF
TGTGCCAGCACCCGTAGGAGAGGCCTAGGGCCCCAGCATTTT
>TRBD2|TRBV20-1|.|TRBJ2-1
CSATLAGGSYNEQFF
TGCAGTGCTACACTAGCGGGAGGTTCCTACAATGAGCAGTTCTTC
>.|TRBV20-1|many|TRBJ1-1
CSARKAVETEAFF
TGCAGTGCCAGGAAGGCGGTGGAGACTGAAGCTTTCTTT
>.|TRBV4-1|many|TRBJ1-5
CASSQRSRSNQPQHF
TGCGCCAGCAGCCAACGATCACGGAGCAATCAGCCCCAGCATTTT
>.|TRBV5-4|.|TRBJ2-1
CASSWTSCYNEQFF
TGTGCCAGCAGTTGGACAAGCTGCTACAATGAGCAGTTCTTC
>TRBD2|TRBV12-3/TRBV12-4|many|TRBJ2-7
CASSLGGLAGPAYEQYF
TGTGCCAGCAGCCTAGGGGGACTAGCGGGACCGGCCTACGAGCAGTACTTC
>.|TRBV5-6|many|TRBJ2-5
CASSALRTQYF
TGTGCCAGCAGCGCCCTTAGGACCCAGTACTTC
>TRBD2|TRBV20-1|many|TRBJ2-6
CSARDPLAGVAGANVLTF
TGCAGTGCTAGGGATCCTCTAGCGGGAGTGGCTGGGGCCAACGTCCTGACTTTC
>TRBD1|TRBV7-8|many|TRBJ1-5
CASSLALDREGVSNQPQHF
TGTGCCAGCAGCTTAGCTTTGGACAGGGAAGGGGTGAGCAATCAGCCCCAGCATTTT
>.|TRBV4-1|many|TRBJ1-4
CASSTHGAFDDEKLFF
TGCGCCAGCAGCACACACGGGGCGTTCGATGATGAAAAACTGTTTTTT
>TRBD1|TRBV7-2|many|TRBJ2-3
CAIKAGTVTDTQYF
TGTGCCATAAAAGCCGGGACAGTTACAGATACGCAGTATTTT
>.|TRBV9|.|TRBJ1-2
CASTLGMGRDYGYTF
TGTGCCAGCACCCTAGGAATGGGGCGCGACTATGGCTACACCTTC
>TRBD1|TRBV29-1|many|TRBJ2-6
CSTQGAGANVLTF
TGCAGCACACAGGGGGCTGGGGCCAACGTCCTGACTTTC
>.|TRBV5-4|.|TRBJ1-2
CASSLDGRLNGYTF
TGTGCCAGCAGCTTGGATGGCAGATTAAATGGCTACACCTTC
>TRBD1|TRBV13|many|TRBJ2-1
CASSLRGQGYNEQFF
TGTGCCAGCAGCTTAAGGGGACAGGGATACAATGAGCAGTTCTTC
>.|TRBV4-3|few|TRBJ2-7
CASSQDIRGPSYEQYF
TGCGCCAGCAGCCAAGATATCCGGGGCCCCTCCTACGAGCAGTACTTC
>.|TRBV4-3|many|TRBJ2-5
CASSRLTGTKQFQYF
TGCGCCAGCAGCCGACTGACGGGTACCAAGCAGTTCCAGTACTTC
>.|TRBV30|.|TRBJ2-7
CAWSVRGTVSYEQYF
TGTGCCTGGAGTGTACGCGGGACGGTCTCCTACGAGCAGTACTTC
>.|TRBV7-6|many|TRBJ2-3
CASSRIKTDTQYF
TGTGCCAGCAGCCGGATAAAGACAGATACGCAGTATTTT